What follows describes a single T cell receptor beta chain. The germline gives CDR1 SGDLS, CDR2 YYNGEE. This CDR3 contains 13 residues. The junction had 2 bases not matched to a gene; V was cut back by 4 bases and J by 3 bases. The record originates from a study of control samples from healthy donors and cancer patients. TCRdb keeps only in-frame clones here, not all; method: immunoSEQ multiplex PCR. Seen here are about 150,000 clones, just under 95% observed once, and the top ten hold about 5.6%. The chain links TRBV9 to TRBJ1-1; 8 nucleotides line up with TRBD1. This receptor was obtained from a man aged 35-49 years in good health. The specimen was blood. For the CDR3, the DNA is TGTGCCAGCAGCCTGACAGGGGACACTGAAGCTTTCTTT. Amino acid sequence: CASSLTGDTEAFF.